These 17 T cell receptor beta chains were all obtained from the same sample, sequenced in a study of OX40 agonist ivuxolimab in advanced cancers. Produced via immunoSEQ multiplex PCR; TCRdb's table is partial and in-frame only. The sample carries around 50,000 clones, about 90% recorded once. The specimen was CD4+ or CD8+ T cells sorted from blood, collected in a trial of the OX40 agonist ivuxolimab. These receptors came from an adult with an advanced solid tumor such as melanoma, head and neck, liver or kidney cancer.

For the CDR3, the DNA is TGTGCCAGCAGCTTACAGGGCTTAAGAGATACGCAGTATTTT. Translated: CASSLQGLRDTQYF. The chain combines TRBV7-8 with TRBJ2-3; D may be TRBD1 (5 bases). CDR3 length equals 14 residues. V shed 2 bases and J shed 5 bases, with 11 bases lying between them. Germline values: CDR1 SGHVS, CDR2 FQNEAQ. The full variable domain, rest sourced from reference TRBV7-8 and TRBJ2-3, is GAGVSQSPRYKVAKRGQDVALRCDPISGHVSLFWYQQALGQGPEFLTYFQNEAQLDKSGLPSDRFFAERPEGSVSTLKIQRTQQEDSAVYLCASSLQGLRDTQYFGPGTRLTVL.

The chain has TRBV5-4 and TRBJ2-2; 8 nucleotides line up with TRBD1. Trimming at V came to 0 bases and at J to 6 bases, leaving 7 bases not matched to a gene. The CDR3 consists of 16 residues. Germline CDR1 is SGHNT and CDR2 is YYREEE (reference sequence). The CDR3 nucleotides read TGTGCCAGCAGCTTGGTTCAGGGGGCTACCCCCGGGGAGCTGTTTTTT. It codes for CASSLVQGATPGELFF.

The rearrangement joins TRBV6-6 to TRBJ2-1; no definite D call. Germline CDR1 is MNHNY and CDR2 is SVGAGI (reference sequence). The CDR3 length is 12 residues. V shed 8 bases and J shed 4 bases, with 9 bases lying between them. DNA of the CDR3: TGTGCCAGCGCCGAAGAATACAATGAGCAGTTCTTC. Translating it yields CASAEEYNEQFF.

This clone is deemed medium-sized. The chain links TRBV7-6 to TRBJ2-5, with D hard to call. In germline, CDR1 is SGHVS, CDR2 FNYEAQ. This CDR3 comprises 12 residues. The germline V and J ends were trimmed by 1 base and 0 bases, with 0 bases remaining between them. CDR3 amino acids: CASSLDQETQYF. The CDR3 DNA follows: TGTGCCAGCAGCTTAGACCAAGAGACCCAGTACTTC.

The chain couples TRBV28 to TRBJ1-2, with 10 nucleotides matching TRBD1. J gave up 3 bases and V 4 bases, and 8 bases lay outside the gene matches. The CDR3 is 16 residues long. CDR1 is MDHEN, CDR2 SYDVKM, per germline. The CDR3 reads CASSSPGTGAHYGYTF. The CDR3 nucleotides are TGTGCCAGCAGTTCCCCCGGGACAGGGGCACACTATGGCTACACCTTC.

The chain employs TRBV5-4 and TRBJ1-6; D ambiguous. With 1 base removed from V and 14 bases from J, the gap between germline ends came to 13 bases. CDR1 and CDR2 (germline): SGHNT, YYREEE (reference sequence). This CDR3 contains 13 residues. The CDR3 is CASSLSPGDSLHF. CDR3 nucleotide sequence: TGTGCCAGCAGCTTGAGTCCAGGAGACTCCCTCCACTTT.

CDR3 sequence (DNA): TGTGCCAGTAGTCTCTACGCGGATCAGCCCCAGCATTTT. Translating gives CASSLYADQPQHF. The chain links TRBV19 to TRBJ1-5; D call uncertain. Germline assignment: CDR1 LNHDA and CDR2 SQIVND (reference sequence). Trimming stripped 5 bases from V and 5 bases from J, with 10 bases between. The CDR3 contains 13 residues.

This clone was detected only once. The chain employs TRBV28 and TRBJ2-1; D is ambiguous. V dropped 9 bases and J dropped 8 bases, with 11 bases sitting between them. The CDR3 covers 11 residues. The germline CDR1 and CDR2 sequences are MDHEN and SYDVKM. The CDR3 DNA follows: TGTGCCAGTATCGGCCCGTATGAGCAGTTCTTC. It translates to CASIGPYEQFF.

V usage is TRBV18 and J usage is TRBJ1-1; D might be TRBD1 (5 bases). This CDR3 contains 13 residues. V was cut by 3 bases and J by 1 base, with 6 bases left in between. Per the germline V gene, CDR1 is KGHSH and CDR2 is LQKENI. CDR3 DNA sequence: TGTGCCAGCTCACCGACAGAGAACACTGAAGCTTTCTTT. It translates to CASSPTENTEAFF.

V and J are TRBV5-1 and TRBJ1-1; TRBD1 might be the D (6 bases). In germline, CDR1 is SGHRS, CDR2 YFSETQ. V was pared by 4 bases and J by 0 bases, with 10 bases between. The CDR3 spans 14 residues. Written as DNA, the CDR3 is TGCGCCAGCAGCCCACAGGGCTTGAACACTGAAGCTTTCTTT. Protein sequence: CASSPQGLNTEAFF.

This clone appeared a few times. CDR3 in amino acids: CASSIGLIDEQFF. The CDR3 region has the DNA TGTGCCAGTAGTATAGGCCTAATCGATGAGCAGTTCTTC. The genes are TRBV19 and TRBJ2-1, with unresolved D. Looked up from germline, CDR1 is LNHDA and CDR2 is SQIVND (reference sequence). This CDR3 is built from 13 residues. Deletions cut 1 base from V and 8 bases from J, with 9 bases between.

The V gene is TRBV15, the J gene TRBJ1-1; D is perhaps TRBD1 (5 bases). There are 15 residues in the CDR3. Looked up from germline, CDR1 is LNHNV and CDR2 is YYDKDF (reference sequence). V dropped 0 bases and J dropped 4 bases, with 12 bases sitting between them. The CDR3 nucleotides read TGTGCCACCAGCAGAGATCTGGGGGGTGGCACTGAAGCTTTCTTT. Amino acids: CATSRDLGGGTEAFF. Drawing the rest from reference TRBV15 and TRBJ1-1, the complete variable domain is DAMVIQNPRYQVTQFGKPVTLSCSQTLNHNVMYWYQQKSSQAPKLLFHYYDKDFNNEADTPDNFQSRRPNTSFCFLDIRSPGLGDTAMYLCATSRDLGGGTEAFFGQGTRLTVV.

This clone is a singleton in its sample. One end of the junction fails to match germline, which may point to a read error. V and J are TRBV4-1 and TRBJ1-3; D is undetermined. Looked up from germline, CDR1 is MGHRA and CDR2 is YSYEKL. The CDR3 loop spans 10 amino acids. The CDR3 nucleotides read TGTGCCAGCATTGGAAACACCATATATTTT. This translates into CASIGNTIYF.

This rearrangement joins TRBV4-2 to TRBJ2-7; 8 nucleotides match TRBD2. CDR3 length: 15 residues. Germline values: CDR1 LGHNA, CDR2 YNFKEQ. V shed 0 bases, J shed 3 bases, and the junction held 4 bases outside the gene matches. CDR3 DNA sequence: TGTGCCAGCAGCCAAGATGCGGGGGGTGTCTACGAGCAGTACGTC. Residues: CASSQDAGGVYEQYV.

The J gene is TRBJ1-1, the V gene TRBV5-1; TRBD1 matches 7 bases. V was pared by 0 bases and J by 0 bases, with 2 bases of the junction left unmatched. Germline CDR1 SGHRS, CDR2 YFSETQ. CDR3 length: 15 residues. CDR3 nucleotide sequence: TGCGCCAGCAGCTTGGCCGGGACAGTGAACACTGAAGCTTTCTTT. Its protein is CASSLAGTVNTEAFF.

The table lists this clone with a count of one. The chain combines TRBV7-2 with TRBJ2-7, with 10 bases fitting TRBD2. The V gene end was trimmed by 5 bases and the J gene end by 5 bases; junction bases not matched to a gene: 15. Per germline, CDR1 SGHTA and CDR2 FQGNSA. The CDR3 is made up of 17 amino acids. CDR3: CASSLASSSGSRNEQYF. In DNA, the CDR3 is TGTGCCAGCAGCCTCGCTTCCTCTAGCGGGAGTAGGAACGAGCAGTACTTC.

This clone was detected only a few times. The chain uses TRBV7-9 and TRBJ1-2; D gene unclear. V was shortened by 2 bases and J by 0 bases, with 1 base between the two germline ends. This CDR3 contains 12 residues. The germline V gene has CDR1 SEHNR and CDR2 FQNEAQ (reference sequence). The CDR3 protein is CASSLTNYGYTF. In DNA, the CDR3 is TGTGCCAGCAGCTTAACTAACTATGGCTACACCTTC. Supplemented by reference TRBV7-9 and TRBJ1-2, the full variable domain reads DTGVSQNPRHKITKRGQNVTFRCDPISEHNRLYWYRQTLGQGPEFLTYFQNEAQLEKSRLLSDRFSAERPKGSFSTLEIQRTEQGDSAMYLCASSLTNYGYTFGSGTRLTVV.